This TCR beta chain was sequenced during a study of blood T cell repertoires in COVID-19. Turning to the study itself: Collection of acute and convalescent COVID-19 samples took place in the United States, Italy and Spain.

Methods used by the authors: Counts of nucleated cells, estimated from reference gene primer amplification, were obtained. Libraries were prepared by immunoSEQ multiplex PCR; TCRdb keeps only in-frame clonotypes and omits some of them. D and trimming come from the DNA, and the V and J calls and clone size come from that table. The sample contains 150,000 or so clones, roughly 87% of which appear only once. This clone was seen a handful of times. Germline CDR1 is KGHDR and CDR2 is SFDVKD. V was shortened by 4 bases and J by 5 bases, with 17 bases between the two germline ends. The CDR3 consists of 16 residues. Clinical history reported by participants formed the basis on which cohorts were assigned. Two negative PCRs, clearance, or symptom resolution characterized the recovered Cohort 3 donors.

The sample was PBMCs or T cells enriched from blood (not recorded which). The chain links TRBV24-1 to TRBJ2-1, with D perhaps TRBD1 (6 bases). The receptor's source is a man between 45 and 60 years old who had recovered from COVID-19. CDR3 sequence (DNA): TGTGCCACCAGTGACCTACAGGGATTGGGCCACAATGAGCAGTTCTTC. This translates into CATSDLQGLGHNEQFF.